This TCR beta chain was sequenced in a study of cytomegalovirus exposure and HLA in healthy donors. The germline CDR1 and CDR2 sequences are MNHEY and SVGAGI. This CDR3 is built from 14 residues. The V gene lost 6 bases and the J gene lost 3 bases, with 14 bases spanning the gap. The PCR made use of 60 Vbeta and 13 Jbeta primers. TCRdb's table, derived via immunoSEQ multiplex PCR, lists solely in-frame clones and lacks some. The sample lists roughly 100,000 clones, 75% to 80% occurring once. This TCR derives from a male donor in good health and CMV-seropositive. The J gene is TRBJ1-2, the V gene TRBV6-5; D unresolved. Sequencing was done on a sample of PBMCs. The CDR3 protein is CASSTVRAHYGYTF. DNA of the CDR3: TGTGCCAGCAGCACCGTGAGGGCCCACTATGGCTACACCTTC.